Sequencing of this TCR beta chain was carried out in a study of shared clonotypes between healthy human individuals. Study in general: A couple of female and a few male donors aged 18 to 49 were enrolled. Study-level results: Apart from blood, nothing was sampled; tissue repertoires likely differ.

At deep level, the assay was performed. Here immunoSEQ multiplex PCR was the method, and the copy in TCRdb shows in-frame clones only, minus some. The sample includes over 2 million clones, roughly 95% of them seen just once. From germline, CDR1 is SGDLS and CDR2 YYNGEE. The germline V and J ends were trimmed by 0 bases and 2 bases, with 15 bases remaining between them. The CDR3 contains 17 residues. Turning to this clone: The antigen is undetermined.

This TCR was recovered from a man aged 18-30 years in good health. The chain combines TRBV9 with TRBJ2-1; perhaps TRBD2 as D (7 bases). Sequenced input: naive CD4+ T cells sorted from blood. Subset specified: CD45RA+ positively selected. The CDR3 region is CASSVATGGSTYNEQFF. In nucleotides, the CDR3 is TGTGCCAGCAGCGTAGCTACGGGGGGCAGCACCTACAATGAGCAGTTCTTC.